These 9 T cell receptor beta chains were sequenced from one sample in a study of response to subunit inactivated influenza vaccine. TCRdb independently ran MiXCR on the RT-PCR reads; one entry per CDR3 protein. The sample contains a few hundred thousand distinct CDR3 sequences, 20% to 25% of which appear only once. This specimen was PBMCs from blood, taken less than 22 months after vaccination. All receptors come from a man between 50 and 69 years old who received an inactivated influenza vaccine.

In this sample, this clonotype turned up many times. J is TRBJ1-2 and V is TRBV29-1; D might be TRBD1 (6 bases). CDR1 and CDR2 (germline): SQVTM, ANQGSEA. With 4 bases removed from V and 8 bases from J, the gap between germline ends came to 11 bases. This CDR3 region has 11 residues. CDR3 protein: CSVVAGGGYTF. DNA of the CDR3: TGCAGCGTTGTAGCCGGGGGCGGCTACACCTTC.

About this clonotype itself: Because it lacks the conserved phenylalanine or tryptophan at the end, this CDR3 is likely a read error. The chain joins TRBV12-3 or TRBV12-4 to TRBJ2-1, with D possibly being TRBD2 (5 bases). The CDR3 runs to 13 residues. V lost 6 bases and J lost 4, with 10 bases in between. In nucleotides, the CDR3 is TGTGCCAGCAGAATCGGACTTTACAATGAGCAGTTCTCC. Protein: CASRIGLYNEQFS.

The gene calls are TRBV15 and TRBJ1-5; no firm D call. The CDR3 extends over 14 amino acids. V was shortened by 3 bases and J by 0 bases, with 6 bases between the two germline ends. From germline, CDR1 is LNHNV and CDR2 YYDKDF (reference sequence). The CDR3 nucleotides read TGTGCCACCAGCAGTCATTATAGCAATCAGCCCCAGCATTTT. It codes for CATSSHYSNQPQHF. Variable domain in full (rest from reference TRBV15 and TRBJ1-5): DAMVIQNPRYQVTQFGKPVTLSCSQTLNHNVMYWYQQKSSQAPKLLFHYYDKDFNNEADTPDNFQSRRPNTSFCFLDIRSPGLGDTAMYLCATSSHYSNQPQHFGDGTRLSIL.

This chain connects TRBV20-1 to TRBJ1-5, with 7 bases lining up with TRBD1. After removal of 2 bases from V and 1 base from J, the junction contained 5 bases not matched to a gene. CDR3 length equals 15 residues. Germline V gene data show CDR1 as DFQATT and CDR2 as SNEGSKA (reference sequence). DNA of the CDR3: TGCAGTGCTAGAAATTCGGGACAGAGCAATCAGCCCCAGCATTTT. Protein product: CSARNSGQSNQPQHF.

This clonotype has just a few counts. The V and J genes are TRBV4-3 and TRBJ1-3; unclear D gene. CDR1 is LGHNA and CDR2 is YSLEER in the germline V gene. Trimming stripped 0 bases from V and 0 bases from J, with 12 bases between. The CDR3 consists of 17 residues. CDR3 DNA sequence: TGCGCCAGCAGCCAAGATTTATGGCGTCTCTCTGGAAACACCATATATTTT. It specifies CASSQDLWRLSGNTIYF.

The rearrangement uses TRBV4-3 and TRBJ1-4; TRBD1 is a possible D gene (6 bases). The V and J ends lost 0 bases and 3 bases respectively, with 11 bases between them. CDR1 and CDR2 from the germline V gene are LGHNA and YSLEER. The CDR3 is 16 residues long. The CDR3 region has the DNA TGCGCCAGCAGCCAAGATAGGGGGACCGCTAATGAAAAACTGTTTTTT. Translating gives CASSQDRGTANEKLFF.

This clonotype was recorded a few times. J is TRBJ2-7 and V is TRBV3-1; tentatively, D is TRBD2 (5 bases). V dropped 1 base and J dropped 4 bases, with 14 bases sitting between them. Germline loops: CDR1 LGHDT, CDR2 YNNKEL (reference sequence). The CDR3 consists of 15 residues. The CDR3 DNA follows: TGTGCCAGCAGCCAAGCGTGGCAGAGGGAGTACGAGCAGTACTTC. Translation gives CASSQAWQREYEQYF.

V and J are TRBV5-1 and TRBJ2-1; TRBD1 might be the D (5 bases). From germline, CDR1 is SGHRS and CDR2 YFSETQ. V lost 4 bases and J 0 bases, leaving 14 bases between the germline ends. The length of the CDR3 is 16 residues. CDR3 in DNA: TGCGCCAGCAGCATGGGGCAGGCTAGCTCCTACAATGAGCAGTTCTTC. Its translation: CASSMGQASSYNEQFF.

V gene TRBV10-2 combines with J gene TRBJ2-7, with D possibly matching TRBD1 (6 bases). The CDR3 sequence is 14 residues long. Trimming removed 7 bases from V and 0 bases from J, with 13 bases in between. Germline V CDR1 and CDR2: WSHSY, SAAADI. The CDR3 nucleotides read TGCGCCAGCACCCGGCAGGGGAGCTCCTACGAGCAGTACTTC. The encoded protein is CASTRQGSSYEQYF.